Below, 30 T cell receptor beta chains from the same sample are listed, as sequenced in a study of Ad26.COV2.S vaccination and SARS-CoV-2 variants listed by TCRdb under 2021. Receptors were amplified or captured by the immunoSEQ multiplex PCR assay. TCRdb took this table from immuneACCESS and kept in-frame rearrangements with V and J called. Such tables lack part of the clones; where checked against another copy, unresolved V genes explain under half of the gap, and the rest is unexplained. The sample yields roughly 450,000 clones; 90% were counted once. Together, the top ten hold more than 9% of the sample. The intended sense of this specimen's treatment or condition label: roughly 19 received Ad26.COV2.S at low or high dose, single or two shots; 5 received placebo; per-sample allocation not given. For vaccine and placebo recipients, repertoires were sequenced using samples collected on day 63 after the first injection.

The material sequenced was peripheral blood, taken in a trial of Ad26.COV2.S vaccine versus placebo. Receptors originate from a person aged 18-65 years who received the Ad26.COV2.S COVID-19 vaccine or a placebo.

The V gene is TRBV3-1 (or the pseudogene TRBV3-2), the J gene TRBJ2-3; the D gene could be TRBD1 or TRBD2 (5 bases each). The V end was cut by 4 bases, the J end by 2 bases, with 13 bases between. The CDR3 runs to 15 residues. Germline V gene sequence: CDR1 LGHDT, CDR2 YNNKEL (reference sequence). The CDR3 is CASSPVWDDTDTQYF. The CDR3 DNA sequence: TGTGCCAGCAGCCCCGTTTGGGACGACACAGATACGCAGTATTTT.

The chain combines TRBV6-5 with TRBJ1-2; the D gene is possibly TRBD1 (5 bases). The germline V gene has CDR1 MNHEY and CDR2 SVGAGI. This CDR3 comprises 15 residues. The germline V and J ends were trimmed by 1 base and 4 bases, with 13 bases remaining between them. Here the CDR3 DNA reads TGTGCCAGCAGTTACTTGGGGGGTACCGGCTATGGCTACACCTTC. Protein sequence: CASSYLGGTGYGYTF.

The chain recombines TRBV29-1 with TRBJ1-2; D unclear. Per the germline V gene, CDR1 is SQVTM and CDR2 is ANQGSEA. This CDR3 contains 11 residues. V lost 1 base and J 8 bases, leaving 8 bases between the germline ends. CDR3: CSVEAWGGYTF. The CDR3, as DNA: TGCAGCGTTGAAGCCTGGGGAGGCTACACCTTC.

The V gene is TRBV5-1, the J gene TRBJ2-1, with a tentative D call TRBD2 (5 bases). The CDR3 length is 14 residues. Trimming removed 0 bases from V and 6 bases from J, with 10 bases in between. CDR1 SGHRS and CDR2 YFSETQ come from the germline V gene. DNA of the CDR3: TGCGCCAGCAGCTTGGCCGAGCGGCCCAATGAGCAGTTCTTC. This encodes CASSLAERPNEQFF.

The rearrangement links TRBV4-1 to TRBJ2-5, with 10 positions matching TRBD2. Germline V CDR1 and CDR2: MGHRA, YSYEKL. The CDR3 contains 18 residues. Trimming removed 0 bases from V and 1 base from J; junction bases left unmatched: 8. CDR3 sequence: CASSQEGEAGGGQETQYF. CDR3 DNA: TGCGCCAGCAGCCAAGAGGGGGAAGCGGGAGGGGGCCAAGAGACCCAGTACTTC.

A few counts support this clone. J is TRBJ2-5 and V is TRBV24-1; either TRBD1 or TRBD2 may supply D (5 bases each). The ends were cut back, 7 bases at V and 2 bases at J, with 19 bases in the middle. This CDR3 has 16 amino acids. The germline V gene encodes CDR1 KGHDR and CDR2 SFDVKD. As DNA, the CDR3 is TGTGCCACCAGAGGAGGCCTCAGGGTTCGTCAAGAGACCCAGTACTTC. Its protein product is CATRGGLRVRQETQYF.

Concerning this clone: Different DNA sequences within this sample yield the same CDR3. The V call is TRBV12-3 or TRBV12-4, the J call TRBJ1-3; D unclear. The CDR3 totals 12 residues. The V end was cut by 6 bases, the J end by 0 bases, with 3 bases between. The CDR3 loop reads CASSLSGNTIYF. As DNA, the CDR3 is TGTGCCAGCAGCCTCTCTGGAAACACCATATATTTT.

This chain joins TRBV5-1 and TRBJ2-7, with TRBD1 matching 11 bases. V lost 4 bases to trimming and J lost 2 bases; unmatched junction nucleotides: 5. In germline, CDR1 is SGHRS, CDR2 YFSETQ. CDR3 length equals 15 residues. For the CDR3, the DNA is TGCGCCAGCAGCCCCAGGACAGGGGGCACCTACGAGCAGTACTTC. Translation gives CASSPRTGGTYEQYF. The full variable domain, rest sourced from reference TRBV5-1 and TRBJ2-7, is KAGVTQTPRYLIKTRGQQVTLSCSPISGHRSVSWYQQTPGQGLQFLFEYFSETQRNKGNFPGRFSGRQFSNSRSEMNVSTLELGDSALYLCASSPRTGGTYEQYFGPGTRLTVT.

The V call is TRBV6-5, the J call TRBJ1-5, with 7 nucleotides matching TRBD1. CDR1 MNHEY and CDR2 SVGAGI come from the germline V gene. This CDR3 spans 13 amino acids. V shed 6 bases and J 6 bases; nucleotides not matched to a gene: 5. The CDR3 region is CASRQGKGQPQHF. The CDR3 DNA reads as TGTGCCAGCAGACAGGGGAAGGGTCAGCCCCAGCATTTT.

CDR3 in amino acids: CASSLGQGAFF. In DNA form, the CDR3 reads TGTGCCAGCAGCTTAGGTCAGGGTGCTTTCTTT. The chain employs TRBV7-9 and TRBJ1-1, with D possibly matching TRBD1 (5 bases). The CDR3 contains 11 residues. The V end lost 1 base, the J end lost 11 bases, and 8 bases lay between the germline ends. Germline-derived CDR1 and CDR2 are SEHNR and FQNEAQ (reference sequence).

Only one count was recorded for this clone. The chain combines TRBV7-2 with TRBJ2-5; 15 nucleotides align to TRBD2. V trimming: 3 bases; J trimming: 4 bases; junction bases outside the gene matches: 6. The CDR3 has 17 residues. The germline CDR1 and CDR2 sequences are SGHTA and FQGNSA. The CDR3 nucleotides read TGTGCCAGCAGCTTGAGGACTAGCGGGAGGGAGGGAGAGACCCAGTACTTC. This gives the protein CASSLRTSGREGETQYF.

This clone was detected once. The chain employs TRBV6-5 and TRBJ1-1, with 8 bases that match TRBD1. Trimming cost V 6 bases and J 3 bases; bases outside gene matches: 9. The CDR3 runs 15 residues. Germline CDR1 reads MNHEY; CDR2 reads SVGAGI. DNA for the CDR3: TGTGCCAGCAGGACCGGGACAGGATCCGACACTGAAGCTTTCTTT. It specifies CASRTGTGSDTEAFF.

The chain carries TRBV7-2 and TRBJ1-6; D not certain. V was cut by 1 base and J by 9 bases, with 7 bases left in between. The CDR3 sequence is 13 residues long. Looked up from germline, CDR1 is SGHTA and CDR2 is FQGNSA. CDR3 in amino acids: CASSLVVVSPLHF. In DNA form, the CDR3 reads TGTGCCAGCAGCTTAGTAGTAGTTTCACCCCTCCACTTT.

J is TRBJ2-6 and V is TRBV28; D is uncertain. CDR1 and CDR2 from the germline V gene are MDHEN and SYDVKM. Trimming pared 6 bases from V and 0 bases from J, leaving 12 bases between. This CDR3 comprises 16 residues. This chain's CDR3 is CASSPPGGSGANVLTF. The CDR3 nucleotides read TGTGCCAGCAGCCCTCCGGGTGGCTCTGGGGCCAACGTCCTGACTTTC.

CDR3 amino acids: CASSYGIGAEAFF. The CDR3 DNA follows: TGTGCCAGCAGTTACGGTATAGGGGCTGAAGCTTTCTTT. V and J are TRBV6-6 and TRBJ1-1; weak D call: TRBD1 (5 bases). Germline V gene lookup returns CDR1 MNHNY and CDR2 SVGAGI (reference sequence). Trimming removed 2 bases from V and 6 bases from J, with 10 bases in between. The CDR3 runs to 13 residues.

In the case of this clone: One end of the junction is discordant with germline, which a read error may explain. The chain links TRBV7-7 to TRBJ2-5; possibly TRBD1 or TRBD2 for D (5 bases each). The CDR3 runs to 15 residues. CDR1 SSHAT and CDR2 FNYEAQ come from the germline V gene (reference sequence). The CDR3 region has the DNA TGTGCTAGCAGCTTAGGTGGTGGGGGACCTGAGACCCAGTACTTC. Protein product: CASSLGGGGPETQYF.

The rearrangement links TRBV9 to TRBJ1-2, with TRBD1 as a possible D gene (6 bases). V was cut by 4 bases and J by 5 bases, with 12 bases left in between. This CDR3 comprises 13 residues. The germline gives CDR1 SGDLS, CDR2 YYNGEE. The CDR3 nucleotides read TGTGCCAGCAGCCCGGACAGAGATTATGGCTACACCTTC. The encoded protein is CASSPDRDYGYTF. Variable domain in full (rest from reference TRBV9 and TRBJ1-2): DSGVTQTPKHLITATGQRVTLRCSPRSGDLSVYWYQQSLDQGLQFLIQYYNGEERAKGNILERFSAQQFPDLHSELNLSSLELGDSALYFCASSPDRDYGYTFGSGTRLTVV.

V gene TRBV29-1 combines with J gene TRBJ1-3, with D possibly TRBD1 on 5 matching bases. The V gene's germline CDR1 is SQVTM and CDR2 ANQGSEA. The CDR3 is 11 amino acids. V lost 7 bases and J 2 bases, leaving 6 bases between the germline ends. The CDR3 is CSGGAGNTIYF. CDR3 nucleotides: TGCAGCGGGGGGGCTGGAAACACCATATATTTT.

This clone was seen more than once but under ten times. V usage is TRBV3-1 (or the pseudogene TRBV3-2) and J usage is TRBJ1-3; TRBD1 aligns across 7 bases. The germline V gene has CDR1 LGHDT and CDR2 YNNKEL (reference sequence). J gave up 0 bases and V 4 bases, and 6 bases lay outside the gene matches. The CDR3 totals 16 residues. In nucleotides, the CDR3 is TGTGCCAGCAGCCCGACAGGGAAGGACTCTGGAAACACCATATATTTT. Amino acid sequence: CASSPTGKDSGNTIYF.

The chain has TRBV19 and TRBJ2-5; 8 nucleotides agree with TRBD1. Looked up from germline, CDR1 is LNHDA and CDR2 is SQIVND (reference sequence). J gave up 5 bases and V 5 bases, and 10 bases lay outside the gene matches. The CDR3 consists of 15 residues. The CDR3 sequence is CASSARQGSRETQYF. The CDR3 region has the DNA TGTGCCAGTAGTGCCCGACAGGGGTCGCGGGAGACCCAGTACTTC.

The V call is TRBV18, the J call TRBJ1-4; 8 positions agree with TRBD1. After removal of 3 bases from V and 8 bases from J, the junction contained 5 bases not matched to a gene. Looked up from germline, CDR1 is KGHSH and CDR2 is LQKENI. CDR3 length: 14 residues. In nucleotides, the CDR3 is TGTGCCAGCTCACCCTCGACAGGGGCAGAAAAACTGTTTTTT. Its protein is CASSPSTGAEKLFF.

The chain uses TRBV5-1 and TRBJ1-4, with a tentative D call TRBD1 (5 bases). This CDR3 spans 14 amino acids. V dropped 5 bases and J dropped 5 bases, with 13 bases sitting between them. CDR1 SGHRS and CDR2 YFSETQ come from the germline V gene. The CDR3 nucleotides read TGCGCCAGCAGAGGTGGGACCACGAATGAAAAACTGTTTTTT. Protein: CASRGGTTNEKLFF.

V and J are TRBV28 and TRBJ2-1; possibly TRBD2 for D (5 bases). Germline-derived CDR1 and CDR2 are MDHEN and SYDVKM. Deletions cut 2 bases from V and 9 bases from J, with 17 bases between. CDR3 length: 15 amino acids. CDR3 coding DNA: TGTGCCAGCAGTTTAAGCCCCGGACTCCCAGGTGAGCAGTTCTTC. It is translated as CASSLSPGLPGEQFF.

The rearrangement links TRBV4-2 to TRBJ2-1; D call uncertain. The germline CDR1 and CDR2 sequences are LGHNA and YNFKEQ. V was trimmed by 1 base and J by 8 bases, leaving 9 bases between them. The CDR3 sequence is 13 residues long. In DNA, the CDR3 is TGTGCCAGCAGCCAAGGCCCTCCGGATGAGCAGTTCTTC. It encodes CASSQGPPDEQFF.

This clone has a handful of counts. V and J are TRBV10-1 and TRBJ2-7; maybe TRBD2 (6 bases). Germline-derived CDR1 and CDR2 are WNHNN and SYGVQD (reference sequence). V lost 5 bases to trimming and J lost 9 bases, with 20 bases between them. The CDR3 has 14 amino acids. The CDR3 bases are TGCGCCAGCAGTTATCTTCCGGCCGGGGGAATGCAGTACTTC. Its protein is CASSYLPAGGMQYF.

V and J are TRBV10-3 and TRBJ2-2, with D perhaps matching TRBD2 (5 bases). Germline CDR1 ENHRY, CDR2 SYGVKD. CDR3 length equals 15 residues. Trimming took off 2 bases at V and 0 bases at J, with 7 bases between the two ends. CDR3 region: CAISEKRSNTGELFF. The DNA for the CDR3 is TGTGCCATCAGTGAGAAGCGGTCGAACACCGGGGAGCTGTTTTTT.

The J gene is TRBJ2-7, the V gene TRBV5-4, with 13 bases identical to TRBD2. CDR1 and CDR2 from the germline V gene are SGHNT and YYREEE (reference sequence). The V gene end was trimmed by 4 bases and the J gene end by 2 bases; junction bases not matched to a gene: 6. The CDR3 is made up of 16 amino acids. The CDR3 loop is CASSLVGTSGTYEQYF. In nucleotides, the CDR3 is TGTGCCAGCAGCCTTGTCGGGACTAGCGGGACCTACGAGCAGTACTTC.

This chain connects TRBV6-5 to TRBJ1-2; TRBD1 aligns across 7 bases. CDR3 length: 13 amino acids. Germline CDR1 and CDR2: MNHEY and SVGAGI. V lost 6 bases and J lost 2; bases outside the gene matches: 3. The CDR3 region is CASRAGQNYGYTF. The CDR3 DNA sequence: TGTGCCAGCAGGGCGGGACAGAACTATGGCTACACCTTC.

A few counts support this clone. J is TRBJ1-6 and V is TRBV7-9; a weak D match, TRBD1 (6 bases). Per the germline V gene, CDR1 is SEHNR and CDR2 is FQNEAQ (reference sequence). Trimming cost V 3 bases and J 10 bases, with 13 bases left between them. The CDR3 sequence is 14 residues long. CDR3 coding DNA: TGTGCCAGCAGCTTTTCCGGGACAAGATCACCCCTCCACTTT. Its translation is CASSFSGTRSPLHF.

The J gene is TRBJ1-2, the V gene TRBV7-2, with 7 bases fitting TRBD1. This CDR3 has 17 amino acids. From germline, CDR1 is SGHTA and CDR2 FQGNSA. V was clipped by 2 bases and J by 1 base; unmatched bases: 10. DNA of the CDR3: TGTGCCAGCAGCTTATTCAATAGTGGGACAGTTAACTATGGCTACACCTTC. Encoded protein: CASSLFNSGTVNYGYTF.